This is a list of T cell receptor beta chains from one sample in a study of early stage breast cancer tumors. Sequenced by immunoSEQ multiplex PCR; TCRdb stores in-frame clones only, minus some. The sample consists of some 10,000 clones, more than 60% of them appearing once. The specimen was normal breast tissue next to the tumor. The receptor source for this set is a middle-aged person with breast cancer. Each CDR3 is given with its conserved first and last residue.

J gene,V gene,CDR3 protein
TRBJ1-4,TRBV30,CAWSVAGGEKLFF
TRBJ2-1,TRBV10-1,CASSGAGLAGPNEQFF
TRBJ1-1,TRBV19,CASSQRQGATEAFF
TRBJ1-1,TRBV2,CASREVTEAFF
TRBJ2-1,TRBV19,CASSWGSYNEQFF
TRBJ2-7,TRBV14,CASSPRLTHEQYF
TRBJ2-7,TRBV7-9,CASSRLYEQYF
TRBJ1-2,TRBV18,CASSPPLDRNYGYTF
TRBJ1-2,TRBV28,CASAPGDGGYGYTF
TRBJ1-2,TRBV5-1,CASSLWGVGYGYTF
TRBJ2-3,TRBV7-9,CASSLALAVSTDTQYF
TRBJ2-7,TRBV19,CASSRTSGYEQYF
TRBJ1-3,TRBV18,CASSPYGQDLRNTIYF
TRBJ1-1,TRBV6-5,CASTPGHGGAAFF
TRBJ2-1,TRBV5-1,CASSSTPSLGDEQFF
TRBJ1-5,TRBV18,CASSPPGGRDQPQHF
TRBJ2-5,TRBV2,CASSDRRQETQYF
TRBJ2-7,TRBV5-5,CASSRDFNYEQYF
TRBJ1-3,TRBV19,CASSISHGGNTIYF
TRBJ2-1,TRBV5-1,CASSLGLTNEQFF
TRBJ2-1,TRBV10-1,CASSAALAGGSEQFF
TRBJ1-2,TRBV18,CASSPRWEGTSGYTF
TRBJ2-1,TRBV7-2,CASSSDRRTSGGSYNEQFF
TRBJ2-1,TRBV7-9,CASSLRGETSVPYNEQFF
TRBJ2-3,TRBV27,CASSPRLASDTQYF
TRBJ1-1,TRBV29-1,CSVVRATEAFF
TRBJ1-3,TRBV7-8,CASSLGQLSGNTIYF
TRBJ2-7,TRBV19,CASSITSRPSYEQYF
TRBJ1-2,TRBV4-1,CASSPSVNYGYTF
TRBJ1-4,TRBV10-3,CAISPDGATNEKLFF
TRBJ1-1,TRBV6-1,CASSESPGIGTEAFF
TRBJ2-1,TRBV29-1,CSVDTGGYEQFF
TRBJ2-7,TRBV7-2,CASSLTGALGYEQYF
TRBJ1-5,TRBV5-1,CASSLLLNTGPEGDQPQHF
TRBJ2-7,TRBV5-1,CASSSPLAGVDEQYF
TRBJ2-1,TRBV6-5,CASRPPGSQRNEQFF
TRBJ2-7,TRBV11-1,CASSLATATYEQYF
TRBJ2-1,TRBV4-1,CASSQDPVSGDEQFF
-,TRBV5-1,CASSLVGGHEQYF
TRBJ2-7,TRBV10-3,CAGGGQGVHEQYF
TRBJ2-1,TRBV19,CASSIPRRTSGASYNEQFF